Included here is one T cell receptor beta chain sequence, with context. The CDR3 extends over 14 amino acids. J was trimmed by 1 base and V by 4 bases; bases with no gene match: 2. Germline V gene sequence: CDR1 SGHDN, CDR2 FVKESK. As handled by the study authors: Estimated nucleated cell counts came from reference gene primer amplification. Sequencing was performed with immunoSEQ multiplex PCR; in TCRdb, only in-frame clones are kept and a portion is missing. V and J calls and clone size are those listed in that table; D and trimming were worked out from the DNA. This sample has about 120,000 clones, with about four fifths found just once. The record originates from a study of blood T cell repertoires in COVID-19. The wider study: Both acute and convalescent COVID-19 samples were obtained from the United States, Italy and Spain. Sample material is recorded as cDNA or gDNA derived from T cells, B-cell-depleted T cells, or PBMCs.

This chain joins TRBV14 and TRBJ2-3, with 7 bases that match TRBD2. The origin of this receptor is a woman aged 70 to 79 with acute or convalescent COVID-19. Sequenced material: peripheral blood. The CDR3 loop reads CASSPGLGTDTQYF. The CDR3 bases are TGTGCCAGCAGCCCCGGACTAGGCACAGATACGCAGTATTTT.